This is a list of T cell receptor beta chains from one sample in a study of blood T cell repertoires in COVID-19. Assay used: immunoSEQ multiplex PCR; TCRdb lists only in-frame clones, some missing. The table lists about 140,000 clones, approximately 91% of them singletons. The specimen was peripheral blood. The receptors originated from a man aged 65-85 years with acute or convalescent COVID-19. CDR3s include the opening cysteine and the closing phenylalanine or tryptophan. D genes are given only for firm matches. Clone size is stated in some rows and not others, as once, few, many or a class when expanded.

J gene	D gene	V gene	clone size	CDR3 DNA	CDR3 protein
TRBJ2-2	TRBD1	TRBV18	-	TGTGCCAGCTCACCAACAAACAGGGGGCGAAAGGCCGGGGAGCTGTTTTTT	CASSPTNRGRKAGELFF
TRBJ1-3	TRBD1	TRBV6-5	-	TGTGCCAGCAGTACAGGGGTAGACGGAAACACCATATATTTT	CASSTGVDGNTIYF
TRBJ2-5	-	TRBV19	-	TGTGCCAGTAGTACATACCTACAAGAGACCCAGTACTTC	CASSTYLQETQYF
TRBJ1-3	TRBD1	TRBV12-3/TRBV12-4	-	TGTGCCAGCAGGCCGGACAGGGGAAACACCATATATTTT	CASRPDRGNTIYF
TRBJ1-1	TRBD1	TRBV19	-	TGTGCCAGTAGTACAGGACAGGGGGTATGGACTGAAGCTTTCTTT	CASSTGQGVWTEAFF
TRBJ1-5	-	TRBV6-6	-	TGTGCCAGCAGGCCGGGTCAGGGGCCTCATCAGCCCCAGCATTTT	CASRPGQGPHQPQHF
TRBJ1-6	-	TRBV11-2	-	TGTGCCAGCAGCTTAAACCGACAGGCCAATTCACCCCTCCACTTT	CASSLNRQANSPLHF
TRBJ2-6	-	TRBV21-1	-	TGTGCCAGCAGCGAAGCGGGGCTACCTGGGGCCAACGTCCTGACTTTC	CASSEAGLPGANVLTF
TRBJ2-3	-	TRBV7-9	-	TGTGCCAGCAGCTTGGATCGGGGGGCTGTGCATAGCACAGATACGCAGTATTTT	CASSLDRGAVHSTDTQYF
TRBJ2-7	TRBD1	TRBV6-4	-	TGTGCCAGCAGGAACCCGGGACAGGGGACCTACGAGCAGTACTTC	CASRNPGQGTYEQYF
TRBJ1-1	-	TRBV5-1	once	TGCGCCAGCAACCAGGCGGGTGAGAACACTGAAGCTTTCTTT	CASNQAGENTEAFF
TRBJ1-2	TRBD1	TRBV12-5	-	TGTGCTAGTGGTGCCGGGACAGGGGACGGCTACACCTTC	CASGAGTGDGYTF
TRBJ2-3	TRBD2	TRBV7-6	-	TGTGCCAGCAGCTTCCAACCCTCCGCCCGGCGGGGGGGTACAGATACGCAGTATTTT	CASSFQPSARRGGTDTQYF
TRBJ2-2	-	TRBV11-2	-	TGTGCCAGCAGCCCAGGGCGACGGTCGAACACCGGGGAGCTGTTTTTT	CASSPGRRSNTGELFF
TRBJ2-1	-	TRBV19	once	TGTGCCAGTAGTACCCCTGGGGGGGCTAACTACAATGAGCAGTTCTTC	CASSTPGGANYNEQFF
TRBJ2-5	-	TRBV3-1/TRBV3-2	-	TGTGCCAGCAGCCAAGATGCCCGGACAACCCTTCAAGAGACCCAGTACTTC	CASSQDARTTLQETQYF
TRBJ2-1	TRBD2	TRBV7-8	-	TGTGCCAGCAGCCCTGAGCGGGATGTCAGGTACAATGAGCAGTTCTTC	CASSPERDVRYNEQFF
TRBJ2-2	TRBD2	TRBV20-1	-	TGCAGTGCTAGTGTAGCGGGAAAGAACACCGGGGAGCTGTTTTTT	CSASVAGKNTGELFF
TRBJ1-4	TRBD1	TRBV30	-	TGTGCCTGGAACCCGGGACAGCCGAATGAAAAACTGTTTTTT	CAWNPGQPNEKLFF
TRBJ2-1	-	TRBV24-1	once	TGTGCCACCAGTGACGAGGGTAGCGGAAAGGTGAAGCAGTTCTTC	CATSDEGSGKVKQFF